The 27 T cell receptor beta chains below were found in one sample sequenced in a study of blood T cell repertoires in COVID-19. Here immunoSEQ multiplex PCR was the method, and the copy in TCRdb shows in-frame clones only, minus some. The sample holds about 240,000 clones, 75% to 90% seen once. Sequencing was done on a sample of peripheral blood. These receptors were taken from a woman in her sixties or seventies with active or convalescent COVID-19.

The chain joins TRBV4-3 to TRBJ1-5, with unresolved D. From germline, CDR1 is LGHNA and CDR2 YSLEER. The CDR3 runs 14 residues. The V and J ends lost 1 base and 9 bases respectively, with 13 bases between them. CDR3 amino acids: CASSQGRALGPQHF. In nucleotides, the CDR3 is TGCGCCAGCAGCCAAGGGAGGGCTCTGGGGCCCCAGCATTTT.

A single count supports this clone. Distinct nucleotide sequences in the sample also encode this CDR3. The rearrangement joins TRBV9 to TRBJ2-6; D is unresolved. Trimming pared 3 bases from V and 2 bases from J, leaving 6 bases between. Per germline, CDR1 SGDLS and CDR2 YYNGEE. The CDR3 is made up of 14 amino acids. Written as DNA, the CDR3 is TGTGCCAGCAGCGCGGTAGCTGGGGCCAACGTCCTGACTTTC. This translates into CASSAVAGANVLTF.

In regard to this clone: One junction end does not reproduce the germline sequence, and a read error may be involved. V usage is TRBV12-3 or TRBV12-4 and J usage is TRBJ1-2, with 8 bases fitting TRBD1. CDR3 length equals 13 residues. The CDR3 sequence: CASSPRNRDRIFF. The CDR3 DNA reads as TGTGCCAGCAGTCCCCGAAACCGGGACAGGATTTTCTTC.

This clone was counted between two and nine times. The chain employs TRBV20-1 and TRBJ1-4; perhaps TRBD1 as D (5 bases). The V gene lost 4 bases and the J gene lost 8 bases, with 8 bases spanning the gap. The germline V gene has CDR1 DFQATT and CDR2 SNEGSKA (reference sequence). The CDR3 length is 11 residues. CDR3 in amino acids: CSAKGREKLFF. As DNA, the CDR3 is TGCAGTGCTAAGGGGAGGGAAAAACTGTTTTTT.

The chain combines TRBV2 with TRBJ2-7, with TRBD2 matching over 11 bases. J lost 2 bases, V lost 10 bases, and 4 bases had no gene match. This CDR3 is 13 amino acids long. Germline assignment: CDR1 SNHLY and CDR2 FYNNEI. The CDR3 DNA reads as TGTGCCACCGGGACTAGCGGTACCTACGAGCAGTACTTC. Translated: CATGTSGTYEQYF.

The chain employs TRBV19 and TRBJ1-3; D gene ambiguous. This CDR3 spans 15 amino acids. Germline CDR1 is LNHDA and CDR2 is SQIVND (reference sequence). V shed 4 bases and J shed 2 bases, with 12 bases lying between them. The CDR3 DNA is TGTGCCAGTAGTAGGGGAGATGAAGCTGGAAACACCATATATTTT. Translating it yields CASSRGDEAGNTIYF.

The chain has TRBV2 and TRBJ1-6; D may be TRBD1 (6 bases). CDR3 length equals 15 residues. Germline values: CDR1 SNHLY, CDR2 FYNNEI. Trimming took 5 bases from V and 13 from J, leaving 21 bases between them. The CDR3 loop is CASSPITGILFPLHF. The CDR3 bases are TGTGCCAGCAGTCCCATTACAGGGATCCTCTTTCCCCTCCACTTT.

The chain recombines TRBV2 with TRBJ1-3; TRBD1 agrees at 10 bases. Unmatched junction bases numbered 5, after V lost 5 bases and J lost 1 base. Germline-derived CDR1 and CDR2 are SNHLY and FYNNEI. This CDR3 has 16 residues. The CDR3 DNA sequence: TGTGCCAGCAGTCTAAGGACAGGGGGATCTGGAAACACCATATATTTT. This encodes CASSLRTGGSGNTIYF.

The gene calls are TRBV2 and TRBJ1-1; TRBD1 matches 8 bases. The V and J ends lost 6 bases and 10 bases, in that order; junction bases with no gene match: 10. Looked up from germline, CDR1 is SNHLY and CDR2 is FYNNEI. The CDR3 is 13 amino acids. CDR3 region: CASRTRDRQLAFF. CDR3 bases: TGTGCCAGCAGGACTAGGGACAGGCAGTTAGCTTTCTTT.

The CDR3 DNA follows: TGTGCCAGCAGCGCCCGACTAGCGGGGGGGAGCACAGATACGCAGTATTTT. Translated, it gives CASSARLAGGSTDTQYF. The V and J genes are TRBV5-4 and TRBJ2-3, with TRBD2 matching 14 bases. V was pared by 4 bases and J by 0 bases, with 4 bases of the junction left unmatched. Germline lookup yields CDR1 SGHNT and CDR2 YYREEE (reference sequence). The CDR3 consists of 17 residues.

The chain combines TRBV7-8 with TRBJ1-1; D perhaps matches TRBD1 (6 bases). The germline V gene has CDR1 SGHVS and CDR2 FQNEAQ. CDR3 size: 16 residues. Trimming left V 4 bases short and J 0 bases short, with 15 bases between. CDR3 loop: CASSSTTGWMNTEAFF. CDR3 bases: TGTGCCAGCAGCTCCACGACAGGATGGATGAACACTGAAGCTTTCTTT.

J is TRBJ2-3 and V is TRBV20-1, with a possible D match to TRBD2 (5 bases). The CDR3 extends over 12 amino acids. V was trimmed by 3 bases and J by 8 bases, leaving 12 bases between them. CDR1 is DFQATT and CDR2 is SNEGSKA in the germline V gene (reference sequence). DNA of the CDR3: TGCAGTGCTAGTCCGTTCCGGGGTACGCAGTATTTT. It codes for CSASPFRGTQYF.

This clone was found once. This chain uses TRBV27 with TRBJ1-2, with TRBD1 as a possible D gene (6 bases). The CDR3 contains 14 residues. Trimming took off 5 bases at V and 4 bases at J, with 14 bases between the two ends. CDR1 and CDR2 (germline): MNHEY, SMNVEV (reference sequence). CDR3 in DNA: TGTGCCAGCAGTCCCCACAGGGACGGCTATGGCTACACCTTC. Protein product: CASSPHRDGYGYTF.

The chain combines TRBV6-6 with TRBJ1-2; tentative D call: TRBD1 (6 bases). Between the trimmed V and J ends, which lost 2 bases and 4 bases, there was a span of 11 bases. Germline V CDR1 and CDR2: MNHNY, SVGAGI (reference sequence). The CDR3 is 14 amino acids. In DNA, the CDR3 is TGTGCCAGCAGTTACGCAACAGGGACCTATGGCTACACCTTC. It is translated as CASSYATGTYGYTF.

The chain employs TRBV9 and TRBJ1-2; D is perhaps TRBD1 (6 bases). The CDR3 has 15 residues. Per germline, CDR1 SGDLS and CDR2 YYNGEE. Trimming shortened V by 3 bases and J by 7 bases, and 19 bases separated the two germline ends. The CDR3 is CASSGPRGGAGGYTF. DNA for the CDR3: TGTGCCAGCAGCGGACCTAGGGGGGGCGCGGGTGGCTACACCTTC.

The chain recombines TRBV30 with TRBJ1-4; tentative D call: TRBD1 (6 bases). CDR1 is GTSNPN, CDR2 SVGIG, per germline (reference sequence). The CDR3 runs to 12 residues. V lost 5 bases, J lost 4 bases, and 8 bases lay in between. CDR3 in DNA: TGTGCCTGGCAGGGGTATAATGAAAAACTGTTTTTT. Its protein product is CAWQGYNEKLFF.

This chain connects TRBV5-1 to TRBJ1-6; 7 bases are shared with TRBD1. Germline-derived CDR1 and CDR2 are SGHRS and YFSETQ. The CDR3 spans 16 residues. After removal of 0 bases from V and 8 bases from J, the junction contained 8 bases not matched to a gene. The CDR3 spells CASSLGGGQEYSPLHF. The CDR3 DNA is TGCGCCAGCAGCTTGGGGGGCGGACAGGAATATTCACCCCTCCACTTT.

The CDR3 sequence: CASRSGQRNQPQHF. The CDR3 region has the DNA TGTGCCAGCAGGTCGGGACAGCGAAATCAGCCCCAGCATTTT. The rearrangement joins TRBV6-5 to TRBJ1-5; 7 positions agree with TRBD1. The J segment lost 4 bases and the V segment lost 6 bases, leaving 6 bases of the junction unmatched. CDR1 is MNHEY and CDR2 is SVGAGI in the germline V gene. This CDR3 has 14 amino acids.

The chain couples TRBV28 to TRBJ1-1, with D hard to call. The CDR3 extends over 14 amino acids. Trimming took 5 bases from V and 1 from J, leaving 11 bases between them. CDR1 is MDHEN and CDR2 is SYDVKM in the germline V gene. The CDR3 protein is CASSPIRRNTEAFF. CDR3 sequence (DNA): TGTGCCAGCAGTCCGATAAGGAGGAACACTGAAGCTTTCTTT.

The DNA for the CDR3 is TGTGCCAGTAGTATAGACAGGGGATATCAGCCCCAGCATTTT. Translated: CASSIDRGYQPQHF. This rearrangement joins TRBV19 to TRBJ1-5; tentative D call: TRBD1 (6 bases). V was trimmed by 0 bases and J by 5 bases, leaving 8 bases between them. Germline CDR1 LNHDA, CDR2 SQIVND (reference sequence). The CDR3 runs 14 residues.

J is TRBJ2-3 and V is TRBV11-2; D is possibly TRBD1 (5 bases). The germline gives CDR1 SGHAT, CDR2 FQNNGV. The ends were cut back, 5 bases at V and 3 bases at J, with 15 bases in the middle. This CDR3 comprises 15 residues. The CDR3 region is CASSALGPGTDTQYF. The CDR3 nucleotides are TGTGCCAGCAGCGCGTTGGGGCCGGGTACAGATACGCAGTATTTT.

This chain joins TRBV5-1 and TRBJ2-3, with TRBD1 matching over 8 bases. Per germline, CDR1 SGHRS and CDR2 YFSETQ. The CDR3 has 15 amino acids. The V segment lost 3 bases and the J segment 0 bases; nucleotides outside the gene matches: 3. In DNA form, the CDR3 reads TGCGCCAGCAGCTGGACAGGGTCTAGCACAGATACGCAGTATTTT. Translation: CASSWTGSSTDTQYF.

This rearrangement joins TRBV6-5 to TRBJ2-2; possible D gene TRBD1, 6 bases. The CDR3 is 14 amino acids. Germline CDR1 is MNHEY and CDR2 is SVGAGI. With 6 bases removed from V and 4 bases from J, the gap between germline ends came to 12 bases. CDR3 sequence (DNA): TGTGCCAGCAGACACAGGGATCGCACCGGGGAGCTGTTTTTT. It yields the protein CASRHRDRTGELFF.

About this clone: This CDR3 is also generated by other DNA sequences in the sample. The chain carries TRBV20-1 and TRBJ1-2, with a tentative D call TRBD1 (5 bases). The CDR3 length is 11 residues. Germline CDR1 DFQATT, CDR2 SNEGSKA (reference sequence). Trimming took 3 bases from V and 5 from J, leaving 7 bases between them. CDR3 amino acids: CSARGGYGYTF. The CDR3 DNA is TGCAGTGCTAGGGGGGGTTATGGCTACACCTTC.

The CDR3 region has the DNA TGTGCCAGCAGATCTGGAGACAGGGTCTATGGCTACACCTTC. Translated, it gives CASRSGDRVYGYTF. The rearrangement links TRBV6-5 to TRBJ1-2, with 7 bases lining up with TRBD1. The CDR3 is 14 amino acids. After removal of 6 bases from V and 4 bases from J, the junction contained 8 bases not matched to a gene. Germline values: CDR1 MNHEY, CDR2 SVGAGI.

The rearrangement joins TRBV11-3 to TRBJ2-3; 10 bases align to TRBD2. The CDR3 totals 17 residues. V was clipped by 0 bases and J by 8 bases; unmatched bases: 11. Germline CDR1 reads SGHNT; CDR2 reads YENEEA. This CDR3 reads CASSLDASGGRGSTQYF. CDR3 coding DNA: TGTGCCAGCAGCTTAGACGCTAGCGGGGGCCGGGGGAGTACGCAGTATTTT.

A note on this clone: Distinct nucleotide sequences in the sample also encode this CDR3. V is TRBV5-1 and J is TRBJ2-3; D is uncertain. The CDR3 totals 14 residues. The germline V gene has CDR1 SGHRS and CDR2 YFSETQ. The ends were cut back, 0 bases at V and 1 base at J, with 6 bases in the middle. The CDR3 sequence is CASSLAAGTDTQYF. The CDR3 DNA reads TGCGCCAGCAGCTTGGCTGCGGGCACAGATACGCAGTATTTT.